The 8 T cell receptor beta chains below were found in one sample sequenced in a study of blood T cell repertoires in COVID-19. Assay used: immunoSEQ multiplex PCR; TCRdb lists only in-frame clones, some missing. The table shows some 250,000 clones, with approximately 80% occurring only once. The sample consisted of peripheral blood. All receptors derive from a young man who had recovered from COVID-19.

The chain is built from TRBV18 and TRBJ1-4; 7 bases are a match to TRBD1. The CDR3 totals 16 residues. Germline V gene data show CDR1 as KGHSH and CDR2 as LQKENI. After removal of 1 base from V and 4 bases from J, the junction contained 6 bases not matched to a gene. The CDR3 sequence: CASSPQPGQNNEKLFF. CDR3 in DNA: TGTGCCAGCTCACCACAGCCGGGACAGAATAATGAAAAACTGTTTTTT.

CDR3 region: CASSSGTGGSTEAFF. The DNA of the CDR3 is TGTGCCAGCAGCTCCGGGACAGGGGGTTCCACTGAAGCTTTCTTT. The chain is built from TRBV7-3 and TRBJ1-1; 11 bases agree with TRBD1. Germline CDR1 and CDR2: SGHTA and FQGTGA. V dropped 4 bases and J dropped 4; count of bases not matched to a gene: 5. The CDR3 is 15 amino acids.

This chain connects TRBV13 to TRBJ1-5; 7 positions match TRBD1. The CDR3 covers 14 residues. Per the germline V gene, CDR1 is PRHDT and CDR2 is FYEKMQ (reference sequence). V lost 5 bases to trimming and J lost 6 bases; unmatched junction nucleotides: 7. The CDR3, as DNA: TGTGCCAGCAGCACCGGGACAGATATTCAGCCCCAGCATTTT. The encoded protein is CASSTGTDIQPQHF.

The chain carries TRBV4-1 and TRBJ2-3; tentative D call: TRBD1 (5 bases). V lost 0 bases to trimming and J lost 5 bases, with 12 bases between them. Per germline, CDR1 MGHRA and CDR2 YSYEKL. The CDR3 consists of 15 residues. The CDR3 protein is CASSQDRVEGDTQYF. The CDR3 coding sequence is TGCGCCAGCAGCCAAGACAGGGTGGAAGGAGATACGCAGTATTTT.

The V gene is TRBV4-1, the J gene TRBJ1-2, with a weak D call TRBD1 (6 bases). Between the trimmed V and J ends, which lost 6 bases and 0 bases, there was a span of 20 bases. CDR3 length: 17 amino acids. Per germline, CDR1 MGHRA and CDR2 YSYEKL. The CDR3 loop is CASSRDLNRETNYGYTF. As DNA, the CDR3 is TGCGCCAGCAGTCGGGACCTCAACAGGGAAACTAACTATGGCTACACCTTC.

This chain links TRBV19 with TRBJ1-2; 9 bases are shared with TRBD1. CDR3 length equals 14 residues. From germline, CDR1 is LNHDA and CDR2 SQIVND (reference sequence). The trim removed 5 bases at V and 2 bases at J, leaving 3 bases unmatched. CDR3 sequence: CASSPGQGNYGYTF. The DNA of the CDR3 is TGTGCCAGTAGTCCGGGACAGGGCAACTATGGCTACACCTTC.

The sample holds one count of this clone. The rearrangement uses TRBV3-1 (or the pseudogene TRBV3-2) and TRBJ1-2, with 7 bases identical to TRBD1. V shed 5 bases, J shed 3 bases, and the junction held 9 bases outside the gene matches. CDR1 and CDR2 from the germline V gene are LGHDT and YNNKEL (reference sequence). This CDR3 comprises 15 residues. The CDR3, as DNA: TGTGCCAGCAGCTATTCCGGGACAGAGGACTATGGCTACACCTTC. This translates into CASSYSGTEDYGYTF.

At least ten counts were recorded for this clone. The V call is TRBV15, the J call TRBJ2-3, with 7 nucleotides matching TRBD1. Germline trimming cut 4 bases from V and 6 bases from J; bases unmatched to any gene: 1. The CDR3 totals 12 residues. The germline CDR1 and CDR2 sequences are LNHNV and YYDKDF (reference sequence). The DNA for the CDR3 is TGTGCCACCAGCAAACAGGGGGATACGCAGTATTTT. It codes for CATSKQGDTQYF.